This T cell receptor (beta chain) was captured by sequencing in a study of regulatory T cells in long-lasting Graves disease. Arm-PCR of CDR3 regions with iRepertoire HTBI primers generated TCR beta libraries. TCRdb processed the multiplex PCR reads anew with MiXCR; each CDR3 protein has one entry. Found here are about 470,000 distinct CDR3 sequences, around a fifth of them singletons; the top ten hold roughly 6.9%. J gave up 4 bases and V 3 bases, and 14 bases lay outside the gene matches. The CDR3 covers 17 residues. Germline V gene sequence: CDR1 SGHDT, CDR2 YYEEEE. The sample's time point: persistent/refractory GD, antithyroid drugs over 5 years with positive TRAb. Extracted PBMC RNA gave rise to the TCR library.

The chain combines TRBV5-6 with TRBJ2-7; 9 bases line up with TRBD2. This clonotype was obtained from a female donor with Graves disease. The specimen was peripheral blood mononuclear cells (PBMCs), collected when the disease was refractory, from a patient treated with antithyroid drugs. The CDR3: CASSSLAGASPWYEQYF. The CDR3 DNA sequence: TGTGCCAGCAGCTCCTTAGCGGGGGCGTCCCCGTGGTACGAGCAGTACTTC.